This T cell receptor (beta chain) derives from a study of identical twins. Overall study results and limits: Models came in too low on out-of-frame TCR alpha sharing in monozygotic twins. Diverse VJ usage suggested most zero-insertion clonotypes were not invariant T cells.

Through template switching, a universal primer site was introduced, and the cDNA contained unique molecular identifiers. TCRdb ran MiXCR on the 5' RACE reads and lists one entry per CDR3 protein. The data contain 690,000 or so distinct CDR3 sequences, around 8.3% of them singletons. CDR1 is SGHDN and CDR2 is FVKESK in the germline V gene. CDR3 length: 15 residues. V lost 3 bases and J 3 bases, leaving 14 bases between the germline ends. This clonotype was detected once. Its target is not known. This sample also belongs to another study, concerning yellow fever vaccine responses in identical twins.

The chain links TRBV14 to TRBJ2-5, with D unresolved. Sequencing was done on a sample of PBMCs. The TCR sequence derives from a woman under 30 in good health. CDR3 in DNA: TGTGCCAGCAGCCAGGGCGTGTGGGAAAAAGAGACCCAGTACTTC. This codes for CASSQGVWEKETQYF.